The T cell receptor beta chain described here comes from a study of blood T cell repertoires in COVID-19. The CDR3 has 15 residues. Trimming took 4 bases from V and 3 from J; bases not matched to a gene: 7. Looked up from germline, CDR1 is MDHEN and CDR2 is SYDVKM. Only in-frame clones appear in the TCRdb table, and some are missing; sequencing was by immunoSEQ multiplex PCR. This table has approximately 220,000 clones, roughly 84% appearing once. This chain joins TRBV28 and TRBJ2-3, with TRBD2 matching 7 bases. This sequence was found in a man aged 50-59 years who had recovered from COVID-19. The sample taken for sequencing was peripheral blood. The CDR3 here is CASSSFTGGTDTQYF. The CDR3 bases are TGTGCCAGCAGTTCCTTTACGGGAGGAACAGATACGCAGTATTTT.